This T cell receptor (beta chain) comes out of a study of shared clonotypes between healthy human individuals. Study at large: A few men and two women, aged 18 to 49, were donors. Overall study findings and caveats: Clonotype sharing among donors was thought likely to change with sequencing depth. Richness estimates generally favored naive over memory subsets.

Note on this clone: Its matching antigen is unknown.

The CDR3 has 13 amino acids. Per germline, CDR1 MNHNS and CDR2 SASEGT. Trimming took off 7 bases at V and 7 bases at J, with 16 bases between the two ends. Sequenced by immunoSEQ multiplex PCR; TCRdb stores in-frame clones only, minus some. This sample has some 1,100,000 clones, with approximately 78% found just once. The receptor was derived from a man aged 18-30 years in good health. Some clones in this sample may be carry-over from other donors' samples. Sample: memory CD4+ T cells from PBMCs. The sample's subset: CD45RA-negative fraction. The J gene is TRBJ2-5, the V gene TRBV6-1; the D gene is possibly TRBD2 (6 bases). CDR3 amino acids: CASTGTGPRTQYF. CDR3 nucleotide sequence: TGTGCCAGCACCGGGACTGGCCCCAGGACCCAGTACTTC.